What follows are 5 T cell receptor beta chains derived from one specimen sequenced in a study of cytomegalovirus exposure and HLA in healthy donors. The primer mix had 60 Vbeta and 13 Jbeta primers. Using immunoSEQ multiplex PCR, the repertoire was profiled, and TCRdb retains in-frame clones only, with some absent. The sample's table shows about 130,000 clones. Sequencing was done on a sample of PBMCs. The origin of the receptors is a woman aged 40 to 49 in good health and CMV-seronegative.

This chain connects TRBV4-1 to TRBJ1-1; maybe TRBD1 (5 bases). Trimming removed 0 bases from V and 0 bases from J, with 8 bases in between. The CDR3 runs to 15 residues. CDR1 MGHRA and CDR2 YSYEKL come from the germline V gene. For the CDR3, the DNA is TGCGCCAGCAGCCAAGAGACAGTTCTGAACACTGAAGCTTTCTTT. It specifies CASSQETVLNTEAFF.

The chain has TRBV5-1 and TRBJ2-5, with TRBD1 matching 12 bases. The V gene's germline CDR1 is SGHRS and CDR2 YFSETQ. The CDR3 is 16 amino acids. The junction had 8 bases not matched to a gene; V was cut back by 4 bases and J by 4 bases. CDR3 in amino acids: CASSVGQGAPGETQYF. CDR3 coding DNA: TGCGCCAGCAGCGTGGGACAGGGGGCGCCGGGAGAGACCCAGTACTTC.

The gene calls are TRBV15 and TRBJ1-2, with D possibly TRBD1 on 6 matching bases. The V end lost 5 bases, the J end lost 2 bases, and 12 bases lay between the germline ends. Germline V lookup: CDR1 LNHNV, CDR2 YYDKDF (reference sequence). The CDR3 is 14 residues long. CDR3 in amino acids: CATSLRQANYGYTF. DNA for the CDR3: TGTGCCACCAGCCTCCGACAGGCCAACTATGGCTACACCTTC.

The gene calls are TRBV5-1 and TRBJ1-5, with a possible D match to TRBD1 (5 bases). CDR3 length: 14 residues. The germline V and J ends were trimmed by 0 bases and 7 bases, with 11 bases remaining between them. Germline V CDR1 and CDR2: SGHRS, YFSETQ. CDR3: CASSLGSGDQPQHF. CDR3 bases: TGCGCCAGCAGCTTGGGTTCGGGGGACCAGCCCCAGCATTTT.

V usage is TRBV27 and J usage is TRBJ1-1, with 8 bases fitting TRBD1. The CDR3 loop spans 13 amino acids. Germline-derived CDR1 and CDR2 are MNHEY and SMNVEV (reference sequence). V shed 2 bases and J 11 bases; nucleotides not matched to a gene: 7. The CDR3 sequence: CASSLTPGGFAFF. The CDR3 DNA is TGTGCCAGCAGTTTAACCCCAGGGGGCTTTGCTTTCTTT.